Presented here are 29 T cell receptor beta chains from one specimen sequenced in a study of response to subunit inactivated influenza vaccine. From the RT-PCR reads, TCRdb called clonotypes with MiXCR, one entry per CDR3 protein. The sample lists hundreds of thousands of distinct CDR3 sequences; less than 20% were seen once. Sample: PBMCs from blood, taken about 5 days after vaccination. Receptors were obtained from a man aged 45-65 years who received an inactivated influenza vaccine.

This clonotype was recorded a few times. The CDR3 DNA reads as TGCAGTGCTAGAGATTACCAGGGAGGGGCTGAAGCTTTCTTT. It is translated as CSARDYQGGAEAFF. V and J are TRBV20-1 and TRBJ1-1, with D perhaps TRBD1 (5 bases). V lost 0 bases and J lost 6, with 14 bases in between. This CDR3 spans 14 amino acids. Germline V lookup: CDR1 DFQATT, CDR2 SNEGSKA (reference sequence).

CDR3 residues: CSAPGAGPHEQYF. CDR3 nucleotides: TGCAGTGCTCCGGGGGCAGGTCCCCACGAGCAGTACTTC. The J gene is TRBJ2-7, the V gene TRBV20-1; D may match TRBD1 or TRBD2 (6 bases each). Germline V CDR1 and CDR2: DFQATT, SNEGSKA (reference sequence). V lost 5 bases and J lost 5, with 16 bases in between. The CDR3 has 13 residues.

The CDR3 nucleotides read TGCAGTGCTAGAGTTCCTAGCGGGGGGGAGTACGAGCAGTACTTC. Translated, it gives CSARVPSGGEYEQYF. V gene TRBV20-1 combines with J gene TRBJ2-7, with TRBD2 matching 12 bases. J lost 4 bases, V lost 1 base, and 5 bases had no gene match. Germline CDR1 reads DFQATT; CDR2 reads SNEGSKA (reference sequence). The CDR3 has 15 amino acids.

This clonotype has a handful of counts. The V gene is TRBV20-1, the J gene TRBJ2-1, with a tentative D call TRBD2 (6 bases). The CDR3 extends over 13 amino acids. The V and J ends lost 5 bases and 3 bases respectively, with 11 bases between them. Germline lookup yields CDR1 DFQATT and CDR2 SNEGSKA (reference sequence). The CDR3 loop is CSAPSEFYNEQFF. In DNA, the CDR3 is TGCAGTGCTCCTAGCGAATTCTACAATGAGCAGTTCTTC.

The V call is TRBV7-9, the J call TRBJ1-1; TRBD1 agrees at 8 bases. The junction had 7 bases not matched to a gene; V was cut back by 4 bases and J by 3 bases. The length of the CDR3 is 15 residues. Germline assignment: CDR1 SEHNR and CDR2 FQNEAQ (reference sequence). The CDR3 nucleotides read TGTGCCAGCAGCTCACCCGGACAGGGATACACTGAAGCTTTCTTT. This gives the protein CASSSPGQGYTEAFF.

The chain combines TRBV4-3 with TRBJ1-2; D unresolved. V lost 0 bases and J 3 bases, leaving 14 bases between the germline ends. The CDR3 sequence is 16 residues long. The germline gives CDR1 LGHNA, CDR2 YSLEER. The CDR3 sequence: CASSQDIRVSYYGYTF. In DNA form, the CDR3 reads TGCGCCAGCAGCCAAGATATAAGGGTTAGTTACTATGGCTACACCTTC.

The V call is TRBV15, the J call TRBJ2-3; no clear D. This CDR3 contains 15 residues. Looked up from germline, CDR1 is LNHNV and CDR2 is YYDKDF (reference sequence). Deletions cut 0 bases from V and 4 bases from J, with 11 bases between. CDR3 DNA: TGTGCCACCAGCAGAGATAGGAGTCGTGCAGATACGCAGTATTTT. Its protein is CATSRDRSRADTQYF.

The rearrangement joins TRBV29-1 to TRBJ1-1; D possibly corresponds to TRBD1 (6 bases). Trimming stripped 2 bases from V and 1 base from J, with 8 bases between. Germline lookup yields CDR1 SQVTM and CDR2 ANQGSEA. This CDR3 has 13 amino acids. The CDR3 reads CSVEWTENTEAFF. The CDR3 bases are TGCAGCGTTGAATGGACAGAGAACACTGAAGCTTTCTTT.

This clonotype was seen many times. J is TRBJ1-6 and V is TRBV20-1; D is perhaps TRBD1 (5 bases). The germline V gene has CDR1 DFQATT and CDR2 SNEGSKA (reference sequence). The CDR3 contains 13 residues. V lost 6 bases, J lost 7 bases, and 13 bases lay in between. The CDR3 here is CSANIPGNSPLHF. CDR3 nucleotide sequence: TGCAGTGCGAACATCCCAGGGAATTCACCCCTCCACTTT.

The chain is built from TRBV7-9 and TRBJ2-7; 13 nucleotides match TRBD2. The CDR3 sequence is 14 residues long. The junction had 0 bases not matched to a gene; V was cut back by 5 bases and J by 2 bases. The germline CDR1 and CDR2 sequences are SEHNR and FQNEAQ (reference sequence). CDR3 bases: TGTGCCAGCAGCACTAGCGGGAGGGCCTACGAGCAGTACTTC. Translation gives CASSTSGRAYEQYF. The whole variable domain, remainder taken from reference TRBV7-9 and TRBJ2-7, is DTGVSQNPRHKITKRGQNVTFRCDPISEHNRLYWYRQTLGQGPEFLTYFQNEAQLEKSRLLSDRFSAERPKGSFSTLEIQRTEQGDSAMYLCASSTSGRAYEQYFGPGTRLTVT.

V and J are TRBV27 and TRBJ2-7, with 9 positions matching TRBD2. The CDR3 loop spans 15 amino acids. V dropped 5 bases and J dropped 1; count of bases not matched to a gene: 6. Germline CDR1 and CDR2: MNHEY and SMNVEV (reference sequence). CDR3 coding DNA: TGTGCCAGCAGTGTTAGCGGGAGCGGGTCCTACGAGCAGTACTTC. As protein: CASSVSGSGSYEQYF.

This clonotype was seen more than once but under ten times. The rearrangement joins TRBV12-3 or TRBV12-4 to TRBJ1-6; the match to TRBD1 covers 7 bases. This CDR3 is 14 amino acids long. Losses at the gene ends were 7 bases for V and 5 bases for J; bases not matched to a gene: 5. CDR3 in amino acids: CASKVGTDNSPLHF. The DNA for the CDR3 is TGTGCCAGCAAGGTCGGGACAGATAATTCACCCCTCCACTTT.

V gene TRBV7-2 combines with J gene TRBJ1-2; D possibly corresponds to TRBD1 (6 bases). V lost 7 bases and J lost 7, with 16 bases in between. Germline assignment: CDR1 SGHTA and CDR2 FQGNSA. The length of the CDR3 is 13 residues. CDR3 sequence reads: CASTPDSIGGYTF. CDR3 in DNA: TGTGCCAGCACCCCGGACAGCATAGGTGGCTACACCTTC.

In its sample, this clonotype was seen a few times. The CDR3, as DNA: TGCGCCAGCAGCTTAGGAACTAGCAAAGAGACCCAGTACTTC. Amino acids: CASSLGTSKETQYF. The chain employs TRBV5-1 and TRBJ2-5, with D maybe TRBD2 (6 bases). Germline lookup yields CDR1 SGHRS and CDR2 YFSETQ. The CDR3 runs 14 residues. The V end was cut by 2 bases, the J end by 3 bases, with 11 bases between. Full variable domain (remainder filled in from reference TRBV5-1 and TRBJ2-5): KAGVTQTPRYLIKTRGQQVTLSCSPISGHRSVSWYQQTPGQGLQFLFEYFSETQRNKGNFPGRFSGRQFSNSRSEMNVSTLELGDSALYLCASSLGTSKETQYFGPGTRLLVL.

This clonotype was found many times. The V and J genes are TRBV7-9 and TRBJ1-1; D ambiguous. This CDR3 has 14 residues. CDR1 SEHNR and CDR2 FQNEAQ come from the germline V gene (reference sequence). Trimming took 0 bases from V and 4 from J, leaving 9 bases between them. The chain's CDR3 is CASSLAYGGTEAFF. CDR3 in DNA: TGTGCCAGCAGCTTAGCGTATGGAGGCACTGAAGCTTTCTTT. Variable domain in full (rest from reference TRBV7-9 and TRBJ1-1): DTGVSQNPRHKITKRGQNVTFRCDPISEHNRLYWYRQTLGQGPEFLTYFQNEAQLEKSRLLSDRFSAERPKGSFSTLEIQRTEQGDSAMYLCASSLAYGGTEAFFGQGTRLTVV.

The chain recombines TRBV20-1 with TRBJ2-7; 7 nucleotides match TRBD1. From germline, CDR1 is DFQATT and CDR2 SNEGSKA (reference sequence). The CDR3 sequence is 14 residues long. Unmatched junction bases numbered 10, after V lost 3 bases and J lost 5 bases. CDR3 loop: CSASRQGVSHEQYF. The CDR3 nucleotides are TGCAGTGCTAGTCGACAGGGTGTTAGCCACGAGCAGTACTTC.

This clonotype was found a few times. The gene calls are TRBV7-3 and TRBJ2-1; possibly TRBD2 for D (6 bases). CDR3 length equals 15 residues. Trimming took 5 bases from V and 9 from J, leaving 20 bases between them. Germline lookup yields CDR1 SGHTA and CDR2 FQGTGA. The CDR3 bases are TGTGCCAGCAGCCCCATGATGGGGGGATTGGGTGAGCAGTTCTTC. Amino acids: CASSPMMGGLGEQFF. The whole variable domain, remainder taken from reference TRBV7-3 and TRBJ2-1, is GAGVSQTPSNKVTEKGKYVELRCDPISGHTALYWYRQSLGQGPEFLIYFQGTGAADDSGLPNDRFFAVRPEGSVSTLKIQRTERGDSAVYLCASSPMMGGLGEQFFGPGTRLTVL.

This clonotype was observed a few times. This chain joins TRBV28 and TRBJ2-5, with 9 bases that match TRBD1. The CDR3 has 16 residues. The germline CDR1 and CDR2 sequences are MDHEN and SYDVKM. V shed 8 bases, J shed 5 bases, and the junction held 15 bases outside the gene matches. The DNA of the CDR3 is TGTGCCAGCTCAACATGGGGGACAGGGACTTCCGAGACCCAGTACTTC. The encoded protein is CASSTWGTGTSETQYF.

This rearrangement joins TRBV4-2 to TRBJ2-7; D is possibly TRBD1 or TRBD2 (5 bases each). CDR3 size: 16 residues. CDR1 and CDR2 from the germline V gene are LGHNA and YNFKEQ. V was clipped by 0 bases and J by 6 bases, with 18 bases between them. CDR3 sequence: CASSQDPAPPGREQYF. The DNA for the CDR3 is TGTGCCAGCAGCCAAGATCCGGCCCCTCCGGGGCGCGAGCAGTACTTC.

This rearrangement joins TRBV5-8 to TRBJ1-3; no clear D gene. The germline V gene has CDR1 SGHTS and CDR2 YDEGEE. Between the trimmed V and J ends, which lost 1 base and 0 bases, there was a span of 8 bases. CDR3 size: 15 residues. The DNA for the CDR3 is TGTGCCAGCAGCTTGCCACAGAACTCTGGAAACACCATATATTTT. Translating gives CASSLPQNSGNTIYF. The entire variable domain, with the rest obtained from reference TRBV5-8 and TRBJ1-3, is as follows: EAGVTQSPTHLIKTRGQQATLRCSPISGHTSVYWYQQALGLGLQFLLWYDEGEERNRGNFPPRFSGRQFPNYSSELNVNALELEDSALYLCASSLPQNSGNTIYFGEGSWLTVV.

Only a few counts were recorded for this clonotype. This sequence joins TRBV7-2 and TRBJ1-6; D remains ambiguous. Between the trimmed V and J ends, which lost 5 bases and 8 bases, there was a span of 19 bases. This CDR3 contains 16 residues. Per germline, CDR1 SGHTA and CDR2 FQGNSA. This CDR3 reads CASSAGVGRIHSPLHF. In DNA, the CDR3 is TGTGCCAGCAGCGCGGGTGTAGGCAGGATCCATTCACCCCTCCACTTT.

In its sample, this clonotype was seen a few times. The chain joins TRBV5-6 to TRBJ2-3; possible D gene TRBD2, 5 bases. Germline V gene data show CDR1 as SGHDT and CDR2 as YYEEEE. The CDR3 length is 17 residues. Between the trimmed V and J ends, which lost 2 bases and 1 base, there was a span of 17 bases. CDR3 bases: TGTGCCAGCAGCTTAGTAGCTAGCCCAACCCGCACAGATACGCAGTATTTT. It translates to CASSLVASPTRTDTQYF.

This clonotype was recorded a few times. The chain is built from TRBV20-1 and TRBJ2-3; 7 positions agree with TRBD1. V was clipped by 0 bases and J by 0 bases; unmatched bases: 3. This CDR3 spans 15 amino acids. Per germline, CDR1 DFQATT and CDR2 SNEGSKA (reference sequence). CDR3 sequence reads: CSARDTTGSTDTQYF. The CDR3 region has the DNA TGCAGTGCTAGAGACACGACAGGGAGCACAGATACGCAGTATTTT.

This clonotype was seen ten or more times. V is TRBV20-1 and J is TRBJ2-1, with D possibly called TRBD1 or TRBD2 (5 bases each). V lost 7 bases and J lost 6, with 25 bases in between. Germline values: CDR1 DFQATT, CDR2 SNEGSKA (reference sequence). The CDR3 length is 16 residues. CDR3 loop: CSVGLITPMGVNEQFF. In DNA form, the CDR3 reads TGCAGTGTCGGCCTGATAACTCCGATGGGGGTCAATGAGCAGTTCTTC.

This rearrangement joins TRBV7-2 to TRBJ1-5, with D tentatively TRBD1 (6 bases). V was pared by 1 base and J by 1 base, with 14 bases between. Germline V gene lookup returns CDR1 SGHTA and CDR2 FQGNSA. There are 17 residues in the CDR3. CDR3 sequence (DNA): TGTGCCAGCAGCTTAGTCGGGGGGGCTCTCAGCAATCAGCCCCAGCATTTT. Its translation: CASSLVGGALSNQPQHF.

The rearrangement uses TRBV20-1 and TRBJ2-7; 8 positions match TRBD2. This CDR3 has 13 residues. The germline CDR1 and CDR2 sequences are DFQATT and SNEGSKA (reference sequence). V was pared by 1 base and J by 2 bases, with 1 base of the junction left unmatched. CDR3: CSARAGGAYEQYF. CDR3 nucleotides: TGCAGTGCTAGAGCGGGGGGGGCCTACGAGCAGTACTTC.

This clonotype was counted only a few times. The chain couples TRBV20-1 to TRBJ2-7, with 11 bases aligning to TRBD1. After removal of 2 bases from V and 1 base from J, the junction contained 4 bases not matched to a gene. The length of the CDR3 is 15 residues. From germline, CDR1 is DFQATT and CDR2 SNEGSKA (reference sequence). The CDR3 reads CSARSGTGGSYEQYF. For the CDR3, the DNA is TGCAGTGCTAGATCCGGGACAGGGGGGTCCTACGAGCAGTACTTC.

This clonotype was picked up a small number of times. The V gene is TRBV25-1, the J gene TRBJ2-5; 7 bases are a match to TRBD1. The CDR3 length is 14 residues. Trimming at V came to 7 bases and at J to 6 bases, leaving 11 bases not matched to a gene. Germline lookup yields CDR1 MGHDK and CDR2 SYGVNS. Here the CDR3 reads CASTSRQGRQTQYF. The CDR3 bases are TGTGCCAGCACGTCGAGACAGGGTCGACAGACCCAGTACTTC.

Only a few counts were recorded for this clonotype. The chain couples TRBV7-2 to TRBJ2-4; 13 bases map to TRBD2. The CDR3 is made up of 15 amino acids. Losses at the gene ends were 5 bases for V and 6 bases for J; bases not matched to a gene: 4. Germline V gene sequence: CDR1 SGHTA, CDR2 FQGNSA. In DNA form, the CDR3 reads TGTGCCAGCAGCGCGACTAGCGGGGGGCTAAACATTCAGTACTTC. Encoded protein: CASSATSGGLNIQYF.